This TCR beta chain was identified in a study of T cells after posttransplantation cyclophosphamide. V lost 5 bases, J lost 1 base, and 5 bases lay in between. Germline CDR1 LNHNV, CDR2 YYDKDF (reference sequence). The CDR3 extends over 12 amino acids. A marrow graft followed busulfan-fludarabine conditioning, with cyclophosphamide on days +3 and +4. Some clones are missing from TCRdb's copy, which holds only in-frame ones; the method was immunoSEQ multiplex PCR. The data contain about 21,000 clones, around 87% of them singletons. The chain employs TRBV15 and TRBJ1-2; D ambiguous. The source material was PBMCs, sampled after allogeneic stem cell transplant with posttransplant cyclophosphamide. The receptor comes from a female patient between 40 and 55 years old who received an allogeneic stem cell transplant from a related donor, was CMV-positive, and had no GVHD. Certain T cells may be donor cells from the graft. CDR3 protein: CATSGSNYGYTF. CDR3 coding DNA: TGTGCCACCAGCGGCAGTAACTATGGCTACACCTTC.